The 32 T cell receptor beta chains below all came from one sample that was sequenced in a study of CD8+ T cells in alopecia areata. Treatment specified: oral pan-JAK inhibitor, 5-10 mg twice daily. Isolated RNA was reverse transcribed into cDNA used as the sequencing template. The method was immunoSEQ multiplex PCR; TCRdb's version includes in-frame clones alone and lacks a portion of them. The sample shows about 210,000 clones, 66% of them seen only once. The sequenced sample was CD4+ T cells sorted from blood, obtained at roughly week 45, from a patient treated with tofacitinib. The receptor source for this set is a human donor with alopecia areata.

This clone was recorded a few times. The CDR3 DNA reads as TGCGCCAGCAGCCCGGGACAGAACTACGAGCAGTACTTC. Its translation is CASSPGQNYEQYF. This chain connects TRBV5-1 to TRBJ2-7, with 7 positions matching TRBD1. Trimming cost V 4 bases and J 3 bases; bases outside gene matches: 4. Germline V gene lookup returns CDR1 SGHRS and CDR2 YFSETQ. The CDR3 contains 13 residues.

The DNA of the CDR3 is TGTGCCAGCAGCGGGACAGGGGGTAACAACTATGGCTACACCTTC. Translated, it gives CASSGTGGNNYGYTF. The rearrangement joins TRBV9 to TRBJ1-2; 10 bases line up with TRBD1. The CDR3 has 15 residues. V lost 3 bases to trimming and J lost 2 bases; unmatched junction nucleotides: 4. Germline V gene data show CDR1 as SGDLS and CDR2 as YYNGEE.

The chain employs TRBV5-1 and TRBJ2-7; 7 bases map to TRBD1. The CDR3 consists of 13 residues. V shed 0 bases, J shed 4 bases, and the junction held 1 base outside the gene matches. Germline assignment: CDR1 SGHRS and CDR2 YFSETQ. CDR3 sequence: CASSLEQGYEQYF. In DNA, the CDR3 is TGCGCCAGCAGCTTGGAACAGGGGTACGAGCAGTACTTC.

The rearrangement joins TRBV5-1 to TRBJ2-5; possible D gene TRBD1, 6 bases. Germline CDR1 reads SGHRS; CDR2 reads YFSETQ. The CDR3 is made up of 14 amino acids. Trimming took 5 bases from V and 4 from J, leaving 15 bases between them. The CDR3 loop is CASSLTGKGETQYF. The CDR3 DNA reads TGCGCCAGCAGTCTTACAGGGAAAGGAGAGACCCAGTACTTC.

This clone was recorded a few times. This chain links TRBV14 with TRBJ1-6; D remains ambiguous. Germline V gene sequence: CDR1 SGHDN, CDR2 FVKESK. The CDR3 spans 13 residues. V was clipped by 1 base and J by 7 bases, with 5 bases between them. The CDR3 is CASSQAANSPLHF. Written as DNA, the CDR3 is TGTGCCAGCAGCCAAGCCGCCAATTCACCCCTCCACTTT.

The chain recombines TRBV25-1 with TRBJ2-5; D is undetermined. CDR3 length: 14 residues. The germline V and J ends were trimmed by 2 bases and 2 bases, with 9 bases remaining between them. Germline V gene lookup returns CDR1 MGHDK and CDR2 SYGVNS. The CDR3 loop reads CASSEEVGQETQYF. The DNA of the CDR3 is TGTGCCAGCAGTGAAGAGGTCGGGCAAGAGACCCAGTACTTC.

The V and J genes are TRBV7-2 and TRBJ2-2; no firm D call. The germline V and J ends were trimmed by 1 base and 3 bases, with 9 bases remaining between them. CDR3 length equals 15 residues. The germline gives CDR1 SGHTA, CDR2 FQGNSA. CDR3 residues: CASSLGHRDTGELFF. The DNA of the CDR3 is TGTGCCAGCAGCTTAGGGCACAGAGACACCGGGGAGCTGTTTTTT.

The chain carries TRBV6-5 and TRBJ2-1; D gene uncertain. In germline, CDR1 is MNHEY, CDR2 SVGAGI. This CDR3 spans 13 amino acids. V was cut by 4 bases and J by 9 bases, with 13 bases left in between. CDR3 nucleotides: TGTGCCAGCAGTTTACCCGGTATGGGTGAGCAGTTCTTC. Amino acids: CASSLPGMGEQFF.

The DNA of the CDR3 is TGTGCCAGCAGTTTGGGACGGTACAATGAGCAGTTCTTC. This translates into CASSLGRYNEQFF. V and J are TRBV6-5 and TRBJ2-1; D assignment may be TRBD1 or TRBD2 (5 bases each). The CDR3 sequence is 13 residues long. The V and J ends lost 4 bases and 4 bases respectively, with 8 bases between them. Germline-derived CDR1 and CDR2 are MNHEY and SVGAGI.

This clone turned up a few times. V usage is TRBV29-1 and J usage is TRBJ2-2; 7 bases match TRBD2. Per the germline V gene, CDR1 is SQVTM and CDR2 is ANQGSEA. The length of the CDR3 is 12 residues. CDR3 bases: TGCACCGTGGGGAGGGGCCCCGGGGAGCTGTTTTTT. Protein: CTVGRGPGELFF.

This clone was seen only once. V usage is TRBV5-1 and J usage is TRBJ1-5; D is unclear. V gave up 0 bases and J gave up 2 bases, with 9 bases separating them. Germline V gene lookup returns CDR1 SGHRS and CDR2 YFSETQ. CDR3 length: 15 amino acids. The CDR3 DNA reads TGCGCCAGCAGCTTGGAAGGGTTGCGCAATCAGCCCCAGCATTTT. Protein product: CASSLEGLRNQPQHF.

The CDR3 DNA reads as TGCAGCGTTTCGACAGGGGATCAGCCCCAGCATTTT. This codes for CSVSTGDQPQHF. V usage is TRBV29-1 and J usage is TRBJ1-5, with 8 bases aligning to TRBD1. Per germline, CDR1 SQVTM and CDR2 ANQGSEA. CDR3 length equals 12 residues. V shed 5 bases and J 5 bases; nucleotides not matched to a gene: 2.

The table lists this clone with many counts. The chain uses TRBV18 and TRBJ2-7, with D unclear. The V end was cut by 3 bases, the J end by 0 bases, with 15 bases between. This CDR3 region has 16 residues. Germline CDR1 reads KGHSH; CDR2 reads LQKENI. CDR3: CASSPQRTTGSYEQYF. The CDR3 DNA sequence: TGTGCCAGCTCACCGCAACGGACGACGGGCTCCTACGAGCAGTACTTC.

This CDR3 reads CASSLVLAGQETQYF. The CDR3 DNA reads as TGTGCCAGCAGCTTAGTACTAGCGGGACAAGAGACCCAGTACTTC. The V and J genes are TRBV11-2 and TRBJ2-5; 10 bases are a match to TRBD2. In germline, CDR1 is SGHAT, CDR2 FQNNGV. The V and J ends lost 1 base and 2 bases, in that order; junction bases with no gene match: 1. This CDR3 has 15 residues.

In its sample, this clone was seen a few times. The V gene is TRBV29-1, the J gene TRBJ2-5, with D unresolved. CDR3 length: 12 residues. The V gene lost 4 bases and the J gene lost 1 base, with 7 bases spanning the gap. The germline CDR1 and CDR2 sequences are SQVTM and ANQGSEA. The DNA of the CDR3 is TGCAGCGTTGGACGGATCCAAGAGACCCAGTACTTC. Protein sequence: CSVGRIQETQYF.

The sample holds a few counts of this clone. DNA of the CDR3: TGTGCCAGCAGTTCGGGACTAGCGGGGGTGGAGCAGTTCTTC. This codes for CASSSGLAGVEQFF. The chain carries TRBV7-2 and TRBJ2-1; the match to TRBD2 covers 14 bases. Germline values: CDR1 SGHTA, CDR2 FQGNSA. The CDR3 covers 14 residues. The V gene end was trimmed by 6 bases and the J gene end by 10 bases; junction bases not matched to a gene: 5.

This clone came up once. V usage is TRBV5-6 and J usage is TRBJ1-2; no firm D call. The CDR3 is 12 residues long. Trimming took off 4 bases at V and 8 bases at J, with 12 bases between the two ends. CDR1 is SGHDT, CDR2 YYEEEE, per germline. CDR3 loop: CASSTLNLGYTF. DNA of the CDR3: TGTGCCAGCAGCACACTCAATTTGGGCTACACCTTC.

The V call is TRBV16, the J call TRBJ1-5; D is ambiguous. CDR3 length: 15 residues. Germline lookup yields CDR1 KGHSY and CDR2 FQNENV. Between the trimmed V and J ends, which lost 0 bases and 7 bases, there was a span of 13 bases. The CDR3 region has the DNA TGTGCCAGCAGCCAATCGTTCAGGATGGGACAGCCCCAGCATTTT. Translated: CASSQSFRMGQPQHF.

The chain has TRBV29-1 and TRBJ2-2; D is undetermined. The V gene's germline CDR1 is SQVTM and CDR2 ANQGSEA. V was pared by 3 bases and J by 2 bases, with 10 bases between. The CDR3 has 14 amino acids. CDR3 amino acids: CSVEGGANTGELFF. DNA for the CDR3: TGCAGCGTTGAGGGTGGAGCCAACACCGGGGAGCTGTTTTTT.

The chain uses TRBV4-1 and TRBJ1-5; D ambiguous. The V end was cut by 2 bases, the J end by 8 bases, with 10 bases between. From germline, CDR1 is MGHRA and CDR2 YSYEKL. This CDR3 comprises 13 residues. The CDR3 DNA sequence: TGCGCCAGCAGCCAAACTGAGGGAGAGCCCCAGCATTTT. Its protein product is CASSQTEGEPQHF.

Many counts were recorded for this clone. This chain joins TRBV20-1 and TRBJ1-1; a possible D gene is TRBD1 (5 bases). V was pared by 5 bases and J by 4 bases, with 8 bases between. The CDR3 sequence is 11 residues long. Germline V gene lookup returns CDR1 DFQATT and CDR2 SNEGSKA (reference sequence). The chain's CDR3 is CSAAGLTEAFF. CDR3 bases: TGCAGTGCTGCGGGGCTCACTGAAGCTTTCTTT.

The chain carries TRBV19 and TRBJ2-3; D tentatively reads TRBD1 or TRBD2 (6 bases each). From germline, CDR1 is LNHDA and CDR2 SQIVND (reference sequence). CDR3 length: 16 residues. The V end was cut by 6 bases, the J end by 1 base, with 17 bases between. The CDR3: CASRSLEGGGTDTQYF. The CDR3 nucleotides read TGTGCCAGTAGATCACTTGAGGGGGGCGGCACAGATACGCAGTATTTT. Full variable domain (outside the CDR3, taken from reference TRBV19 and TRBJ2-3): DGGITQSPKYLFRKEGQNVTLSCEQNLNHDAMYWYRQDPGQGLRLIYYSQIVNDFQKGDIAEGYSVSREKKESFPLTVTSAQKNPTAFYLCASRSLEGGGTDTQYFGPGTRLTVL.

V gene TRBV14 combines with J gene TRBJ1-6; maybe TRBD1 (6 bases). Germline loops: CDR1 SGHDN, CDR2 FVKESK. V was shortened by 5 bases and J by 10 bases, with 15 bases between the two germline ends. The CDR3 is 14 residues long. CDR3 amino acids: CASSGRGWDSPLHF. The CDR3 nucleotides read TGTGCCAGCAGCGGCAGGGGATGGGACTCACCCCTCCACTTT. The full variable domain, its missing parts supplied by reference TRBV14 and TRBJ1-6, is EAGVTQFPSHSVIEKGQTVTLRCDPISGHDNLYWYRRVMGKEIKFLLHFVKESKQDESGMPNNRFLAERTGGTYSTLKVQPAELEDSGVYFCASSGRGWDSPLHFGNGTRLTVT.

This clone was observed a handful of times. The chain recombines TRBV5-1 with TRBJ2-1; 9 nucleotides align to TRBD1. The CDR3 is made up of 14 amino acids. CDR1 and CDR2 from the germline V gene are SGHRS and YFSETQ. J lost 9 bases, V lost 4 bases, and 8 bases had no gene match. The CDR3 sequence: CASSGTGIAGEQFF. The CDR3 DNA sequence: TGCGCCAGCAGCGGGACAGGGATCGCGGGTGAGCAGTTCTTC.

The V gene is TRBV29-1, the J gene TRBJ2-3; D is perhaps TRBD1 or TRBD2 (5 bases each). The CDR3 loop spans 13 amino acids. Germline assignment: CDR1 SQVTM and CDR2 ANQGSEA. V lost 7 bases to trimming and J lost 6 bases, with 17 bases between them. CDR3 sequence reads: CSAEPQWGDTQYF. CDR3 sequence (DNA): TGCAGCGCCGAACCTCAATGGGGGGATACGCAGTATTTT.

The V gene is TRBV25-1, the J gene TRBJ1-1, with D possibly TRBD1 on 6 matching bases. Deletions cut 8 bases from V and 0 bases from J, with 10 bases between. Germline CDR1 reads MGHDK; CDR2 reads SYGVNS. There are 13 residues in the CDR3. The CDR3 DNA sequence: TGTGCCAGCGGGGGACACCTGAACACTGAAGCTTTCTTT. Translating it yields CASGGHLNTEAFF. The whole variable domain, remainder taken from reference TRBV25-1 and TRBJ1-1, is EADIYQTPRYLVIGTGKKITLECSQTMGHDKMYWYQQDPGMELHLIHYSYGVNSTEKGDLSSESTVSRIRTEHFPLTLESARPSHTSQYLCASGGHLNTEAFFGQGTRLTVV.

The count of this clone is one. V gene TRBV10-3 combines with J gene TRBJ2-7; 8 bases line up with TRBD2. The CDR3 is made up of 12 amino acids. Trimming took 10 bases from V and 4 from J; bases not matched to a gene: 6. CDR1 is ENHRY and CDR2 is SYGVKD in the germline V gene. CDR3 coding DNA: TGTGCCACCGCCACTAGCGGATACGAGCAGTACTTC. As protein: CATATSGYEQYF.

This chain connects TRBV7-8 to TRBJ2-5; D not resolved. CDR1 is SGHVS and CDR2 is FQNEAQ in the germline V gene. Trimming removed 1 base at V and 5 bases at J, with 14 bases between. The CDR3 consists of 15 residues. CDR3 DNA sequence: TGTGCCAGCAGCTTAGATGGTGCGAAGAGGGAGACCCAGTACTTC. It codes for CASSLDGAKRETQYF.

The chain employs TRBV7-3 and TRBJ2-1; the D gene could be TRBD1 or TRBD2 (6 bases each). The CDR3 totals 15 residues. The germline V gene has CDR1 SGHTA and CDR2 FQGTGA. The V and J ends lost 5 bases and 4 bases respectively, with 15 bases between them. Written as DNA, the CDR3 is TGTGCCAGCAGCACCCCGGGGGCCCCTTACAATGAGCAGTTCTTC. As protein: CASSTPGAPYNEQFF. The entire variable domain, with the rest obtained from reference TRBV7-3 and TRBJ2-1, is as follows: GAGVSQTPSNKVTEKGKYVELRCDPISGHTALYWYRQSLGQGPEFLIYFQGTGAADDSGLPNDRFFAVRPEGSVSTLKIQRTERGDSAVYLCASSTPGAPYNEQFFGPGTRLTVL.

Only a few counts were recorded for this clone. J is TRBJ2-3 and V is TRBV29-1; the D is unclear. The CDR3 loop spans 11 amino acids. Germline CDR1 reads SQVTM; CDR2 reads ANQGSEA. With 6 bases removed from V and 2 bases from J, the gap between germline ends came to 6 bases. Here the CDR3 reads CSVQVTDTQYF. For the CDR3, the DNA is TGCAGCGTCCAAGTCACAGATACGCAGTATTTT.

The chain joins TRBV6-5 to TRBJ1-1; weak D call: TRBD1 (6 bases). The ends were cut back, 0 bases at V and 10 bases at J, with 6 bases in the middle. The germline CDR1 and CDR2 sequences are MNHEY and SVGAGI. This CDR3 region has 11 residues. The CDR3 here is CASSYSGGAFF. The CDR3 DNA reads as TGTGCCAGCAGTTACTCAGGGGGAGCTTTCTTT.

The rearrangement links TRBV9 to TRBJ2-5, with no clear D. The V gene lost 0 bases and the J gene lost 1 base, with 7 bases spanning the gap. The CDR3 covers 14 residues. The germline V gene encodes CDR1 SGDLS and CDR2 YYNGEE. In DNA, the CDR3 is TGTGCCAGCAGCGTAGAGCCCTTCCAAGAGACCCAGTACTTC. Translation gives CASSVEPFQETQYF.